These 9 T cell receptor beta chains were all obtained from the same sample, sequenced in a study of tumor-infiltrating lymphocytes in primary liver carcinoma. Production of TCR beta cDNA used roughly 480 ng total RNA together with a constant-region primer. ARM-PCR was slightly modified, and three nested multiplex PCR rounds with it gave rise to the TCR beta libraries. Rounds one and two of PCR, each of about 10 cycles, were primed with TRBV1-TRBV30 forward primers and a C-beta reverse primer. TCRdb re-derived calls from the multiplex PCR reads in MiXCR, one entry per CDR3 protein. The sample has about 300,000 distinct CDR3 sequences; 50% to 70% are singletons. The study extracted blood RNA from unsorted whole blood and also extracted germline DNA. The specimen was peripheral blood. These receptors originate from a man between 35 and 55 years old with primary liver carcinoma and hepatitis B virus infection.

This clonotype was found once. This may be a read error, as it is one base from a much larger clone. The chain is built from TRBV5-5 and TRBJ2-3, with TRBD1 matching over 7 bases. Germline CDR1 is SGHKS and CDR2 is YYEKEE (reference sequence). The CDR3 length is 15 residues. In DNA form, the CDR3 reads TGTGCCAGCAGCTTTGGACAGGCTGGAACAGATACGCACTATTTT. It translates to CASSFGQAGTDTHYF.

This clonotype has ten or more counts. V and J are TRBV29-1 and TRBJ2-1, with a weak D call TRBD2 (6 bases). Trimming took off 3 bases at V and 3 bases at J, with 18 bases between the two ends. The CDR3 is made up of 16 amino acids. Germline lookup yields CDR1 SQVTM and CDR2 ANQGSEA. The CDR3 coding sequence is TGCAGCGTTGAGGTTTTGAGTAGCGGATTCTACAATGAGCAGTTCTTC. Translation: CSVEVLSSGFYNEQFF.

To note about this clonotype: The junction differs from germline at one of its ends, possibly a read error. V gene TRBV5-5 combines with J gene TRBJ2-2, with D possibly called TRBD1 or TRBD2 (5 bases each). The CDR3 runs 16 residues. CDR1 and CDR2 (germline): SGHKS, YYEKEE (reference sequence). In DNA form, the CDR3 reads TGTGCCAGCAGCTGGCGTGGGGGTGGACGGTCCGGGGAGCCGTTTTTT. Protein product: CASSWRGGGRSGEPFF.

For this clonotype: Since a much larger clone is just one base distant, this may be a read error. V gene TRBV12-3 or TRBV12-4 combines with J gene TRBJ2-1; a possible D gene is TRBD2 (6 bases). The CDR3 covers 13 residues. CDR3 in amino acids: CASSGLGGDEQLF. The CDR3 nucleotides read TGTGCCAGCAGTGGACTGGGGGGTGATGAGCAGTTATTC.

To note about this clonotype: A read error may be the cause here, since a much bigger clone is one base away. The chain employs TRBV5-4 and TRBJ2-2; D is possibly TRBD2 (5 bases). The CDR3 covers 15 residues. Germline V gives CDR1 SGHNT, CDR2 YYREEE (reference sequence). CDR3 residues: CASSSRTELTGEMFF. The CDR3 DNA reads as TGTGCCAGCAGCTCACGGACCGAACTCACCGGGGAGATGTTTTTT.

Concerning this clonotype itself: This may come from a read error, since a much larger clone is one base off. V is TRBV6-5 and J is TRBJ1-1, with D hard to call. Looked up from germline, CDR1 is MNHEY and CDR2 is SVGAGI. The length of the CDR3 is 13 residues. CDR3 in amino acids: CAISNRRRAEAFF. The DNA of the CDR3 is TGTGCCATCAGTAACCGCCGAAGAGCTGAAGCTTTCTTT.

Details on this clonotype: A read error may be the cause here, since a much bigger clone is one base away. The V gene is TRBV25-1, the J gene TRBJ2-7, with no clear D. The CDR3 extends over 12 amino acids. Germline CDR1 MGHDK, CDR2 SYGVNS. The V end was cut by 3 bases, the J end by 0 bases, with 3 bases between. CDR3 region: CASSDSSYEQYF. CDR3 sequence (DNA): TGTGCCAGCAGTGATAGCTCCTACGAGCAGTACTTC.

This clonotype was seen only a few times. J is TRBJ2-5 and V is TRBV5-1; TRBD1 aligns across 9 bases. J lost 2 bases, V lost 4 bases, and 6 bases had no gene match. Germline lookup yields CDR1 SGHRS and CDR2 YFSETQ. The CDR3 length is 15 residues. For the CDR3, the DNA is TGCGCCAGCAGCCAGACAGGGGGAGAACAAGAGACCCAGTACTTC. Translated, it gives CASSQTGGEQETQYF.

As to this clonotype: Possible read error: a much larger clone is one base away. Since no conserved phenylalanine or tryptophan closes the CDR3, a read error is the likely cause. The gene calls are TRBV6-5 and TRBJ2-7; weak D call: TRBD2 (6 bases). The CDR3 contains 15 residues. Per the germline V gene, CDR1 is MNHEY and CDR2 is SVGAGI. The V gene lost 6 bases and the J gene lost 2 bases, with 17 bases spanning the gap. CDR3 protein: CASSLGTAGPYEQYS. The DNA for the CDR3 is TGTGCCAGCAGCTTAGGGACCGCGGGACCCTACGAGCAGTACTCC.